A selection of T cell receptor beta chains follows, all from one sample in a study of Graves' ophthalmopathy and Graves' hyperthyroidism. TCRdb used MiXCR to reprocess the multiplex PCR reads, holding one entry per CDR3 protein. The top ten hold 12% of the sample, which has under 400,000 distinct CDR3 sequences, about a sixth seen once. Sequences were obtained from peripheral blood. These receptors were obtained from an adult man with Graves' ophthalmopathy. Each CDR3 is given without its conserved first and last residue.

cdr3_aa: ASSLRDRLDEQY
j_call: TRBJ2-7
v_call: TRBV4-3

cdr3_aa: ASSLEGLTQETQY
j_call: TRBJ2-5
v_call: TRBV5-1

cdr3_aa: ASSPPGGLNTGELS
j_call: TRBJ2-2
v_call: TRBV7-3

cdr3_aa: ASSQVLGATQPQH
j_call: TRBJ1-5
v_call: TRBV4-1

cdr3_aa: ASSTRDRGPYEQY
j_call: TRBJ2-7
v_call: TRBV5-1

cdr3_aa: ASIPTSGGAETQY
j_call: TRBJ2-5
v_call: TRBV28

cdr3_aa: ASSRVRGENTGELF
j_call: TRBJ2-2
v_call: TRBV4-3

cdr3_aa: ASSLVPGGSGNTIY
j_call: TRBJ1-3
v_call: TRBV11-2

cdr3_aa: ASSPGDLGYT
j_call: TRBJ1-2
v_call: TRBV3-1

cdr3_aa: SASKGADGYT
j_call: TRBJ1-2
v_call: TRBV20-1

cdr3_aa: ASRRTQLYNEQF
j_call: TRBJ2-1
v_call: TRBV19

cdr3_aa: ASSQAKGDRVGEKLF
j_call: TRBJ1-4
v_call: TRBV4-1

cdr3_aa: ASSVLSDYGYT
j_call: TRBJ1-2
v_call: TRBV7-9

cdr3_aa: ASSSDRRDSPLY
j_call: TRBJ1-6
v_call: TRBV11-1

cdr3_aa: SARDLEGLAGAETQY
j_call: TRBJ2-5
v_call: TRBV20-1

cdr3_aa: ASRPPGGKYGYT
j_call: TRBJ1-2
v_call: TRBV6-2/TRBV6-3

cdr3_aa: ASSLEWDGEQY
j_call: TRBJ2-7
v_call: TRBV7-6

cdr3_aa: ASSGISVTANYGYT
j_call: TRBJ1-2
v_call: TRBV12-3/TRBV12-4

cdr3_aa: ATWDTDILETQY
j_call: TRBJ2-5
v_call: TRBV2

cdr3_aa: ASSSDGTVSGNTIY
j_call: TRBJ1-3
v_call: TRBV2

cdr3_aa: ASSLSFSGGSYEQY
j_call: TRBJ2-7
v_call: TRBV11-3

cdr3_aa: ASSPPETGMDEQY
j_call: TRBJ2-7
v_call: TRBV6-1

cdr3_aa: ASRKILAASSYEQY
j_call: TRBJ2-7
v_call: TRBV6-1

cdr3_aa: ASSLGKRFQETQY
j_call: TRBJ2-5
v_call: TRBV27

cdr3_aa: ASSQDPGTEPYGYT
j_call: TRBJ1-2
v_call: TRBV3-1

cdr3_aa: AWKRINTGELF
j_call: TRBJ2-2
v_call: TRBV30

cdr3_aa: ASRPGTGRTEAF
j_call: TRBJ1-1
v_call: TRBV12-3/TRBV12-4

cdr3_aa: ATRPNFGETQY
j_call: TRBJ2-5
v_call: TRBV24-1

cdr3_aa: ASSPAAGLAGVRAKNIQY
j_call: TRBJ2-4
v_call: TRBV14

cdr3_aa: SVGAASQNTEAF
j_call: TRBJ1-1
v_call: TRBV29-1

cdr3_aa: ASVPSRGMNTGELF
j_call: TRBJ2-2
v_call: TRBV7-8

cdr3_aa: ASRDSFSQGAF
j_call: TRBJ1-1
v_call: TRBV6-2/TRBV6-3

cdr3_aa: ASSGGGAIQETQY
j_call: TRBJ2-5
v_call: TRBV11-1

cdr3_aa: AWSKEAGPTWTGELF
j_call: TRBJ2-2
v_call: TRBV30

cdr3_aa: ATSTAVAAEQY
j_call: TRBJ2-7
v_call: TRBV15

cdr3_aa: ASRDWDRGLRRNNQPQH
j_call: TRBJ1-5
v_call: TRBV2

cdr3_aa: ASSSDRSQNTEAF
j_call: TRBJ1-1
v_call: TRBV7-9

cdr3_aa: ASSIRNQPQH
j_call: TRBJ1-5
v_call: TRBV19

cdr3_aa: AIAAERGKRTQY
j_call: TRBJ2-5
v_call: TRBV10-3

cdr3_aa: ASSPLLGTGNTEAF
j_call: TRBJ1-1
v_call: TRBV7-8

cdr3_aa: ASGWETQY
j_call: TRBJ2-5
v_call: TRBV27

cdr3_aa: ASSLGGGGWSGYT
j_call: TRBJ1-2
v_call: TRBV7-9

cdr3_aa: SVAPGRGNTEAF
j_call: TRBJ1-1
v_call: TRBV29-1

cdr3_aa: ASSSGQGGGYT
j_call: TRBJ1-2
v_call: TRBV5-1

cdr3_aa: ASSFTGGSETEAF
j_call: TRBJ1-1
v_call: TRBV7-2

cdr3_aa: AWSVFEYPPHTEAF
j_call: TRBJ1-1
v_call: TRBV30

cdr3_aa: ASSFGDRGIMNTEAF
j_call: TRBJ1-1
v_call: TRBV12-3/TRBV12-4

cdr3_aa: ASSSSRGSYEQY
j_call: TRBJ2-7
v_call: TRBV28

cdr3_aa: SARDNAGVNQPQH
j_call: TRBJ1-5
v_call: TRBV20-1

cdr3_aa: ASSLDNGNSYEQY
j_call: TRBJ2-7
v_call: TRBV11-2

cdr3_aa: AWSASGGAELF
j_call: TRBJ2-2
v_call: TRBV30

cdr3_aa: ASSISQGSMTANYGYT
j_call: TRBJ1-2
v_call: TRBV19